This TCR beta chain originates from a study of T cell changes during pregnancy in multiple sclerosis. The assay was immunoSEQ multiplex PCR, and TCRdb's table has in-frame clones only and misses some. Of 69,000 or so clones in the sample, almost 95% were seen once. Germline loops: CDR1 LNHDA, CDR2 SQIVND (reference sequence). V lost 0 bases to trimming and J lost 2 bases, with 12 bases between them. This CDR3 spans 16 amino acids. The TCR was taken from a female donor in good health, enrolled as a control in a pregnancy study. This chain connects TRBV19 to TRBJ2-3; maybe TRBD1 (5 bases). The sequencing here drew on peripheral blood, taken in the third trimester of pregnancy. The CDR3 DNA is TGTGCCAGTAGTATAGATCTGGAGACAGCCACAGATACGCAGTATTTT. As protein: CASSIDLETATDTQYF. Variable domain in full (rest from reference TRBV19 and TRBJ2-3): DGGITQSPKYLFRKEGQNVTLSCEQNLNHDAMYWYRQDPGQGLRLIYYSQIVNDFQKGDIAEGYSVSREKKESFPLTVTSAQKNPTAFYLCASSIDLETATDTQYFGPGTRLTVL.